This T cell receptor beta chain was observed in a study of shared clonotypes between healthy human individuals. Overall study: Donors had three CD4 naive, three CD4 memory, two CD8 naive and one CD8 memory plate apiece.

Naive CD8 cells lacked CD45RO and underwent positive selection for CCR7, leaving out terminally differentiated effector memory CD45RA+ cells. General study results and limits: With a handful of donors compared, 4.5% to 6.5% of naive CD4 clonotypes were shared. Larger richness was generally estimated for naive than memory subsets. Compared with clonotypes that all four donors shared, non-shared clonotypes had lower generation probabilities.

The V gene lost 5 bases and the J gene lost 6 bases, with 7 bases spanning the gap. The germline V gene encodes CDR1 MNHNY and CDR2 SVGAGI (reference sequence). The CDR3 is made up of 11 amino acids. For this clone: Its target is unknown. A far bigger clonotype differs at one base, so this is likely a read error.

TCRdb keeps only in-frame clones here, not all; method: immunoSEQ multiplex PCR. The sample consists of just over 2,000,000 clones, 85% to 95% of them appearing once. The genes are TRBV6-6 and TRBJ1-1; possible D gene TRBD1, 6 bases. This TCR was sampled from a man between 18 and 29 years old in good health. Sequenced sample: naive CD8+ T cells sorted from blood. DNA for the CDR3: TGTGCCAGCAGTCGACAGGCTGAAGCTTTCTTT. Its protein product is CASSRQAEAFF.